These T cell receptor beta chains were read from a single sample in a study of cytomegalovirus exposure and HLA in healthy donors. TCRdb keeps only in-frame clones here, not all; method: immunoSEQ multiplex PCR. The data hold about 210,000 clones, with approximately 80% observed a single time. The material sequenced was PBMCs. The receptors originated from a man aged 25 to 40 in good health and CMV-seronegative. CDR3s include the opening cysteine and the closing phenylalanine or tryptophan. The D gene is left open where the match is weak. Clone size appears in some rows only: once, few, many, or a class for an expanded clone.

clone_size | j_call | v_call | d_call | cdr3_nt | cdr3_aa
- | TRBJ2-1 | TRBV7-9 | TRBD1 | TGTGCCAGCAGCTTAGCGCATGATACAGGGGTCTTTATCGATGAGCAGTTCTTC | CASSLAHDTGVFIDEQFF
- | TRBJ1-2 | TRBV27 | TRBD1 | TGTGCCAGCAGTCCCACCGGACAGGGGTCTGCTAACTATGGCTACACCTTC | CASSPTGQGSANYGYTF
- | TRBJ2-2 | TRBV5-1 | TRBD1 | TGCGCCAGCAGCTTGGTCGGGACAGAGCTACCCGGGGAGCTGTTTTTT | CASSLVGTELPGELFF
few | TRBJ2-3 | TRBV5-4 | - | TGTGCCAGCAGCTTATCCGGGACTCCGCAGTATTTT | CASSLSGTPQYF
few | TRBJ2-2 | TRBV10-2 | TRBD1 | TGCGCCAGCACAGGGGGCCCCGGGGAGCTGTTTTTT | CASTGGPGELFF
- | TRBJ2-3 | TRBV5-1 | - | TGCGCCAGCAGCTCACGGGGGGCAAGCACAGATACGCAGTATTTT | CASSSRGASTDTQYF
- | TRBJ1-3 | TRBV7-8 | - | TGTGCCAGCACTCGGGGAGCGACCGGAAACACCATATATTTT | CASTRGATGNTIYF
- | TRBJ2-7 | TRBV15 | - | TGTGCCACCAGCACCAACTACGAGCAGTACTTC | CATSTNYEQYF
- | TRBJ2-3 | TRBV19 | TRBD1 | TGTGCCAGTAGTTCCCGCAACAGGGGGGTGGGAGATACGCAGTATTTT | CASSSRNRGVGDTQYF
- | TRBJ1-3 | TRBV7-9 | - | TGTTCCAGCAGCTTAGGGCACGCTGGAAACACCATATATTTT | CSSSLGHAGNTIYF
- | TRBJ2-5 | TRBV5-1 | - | TGCGCCAGCAGCTTGGAAGGGGTGGAAGAGACCCAGTACTTC | CASSLEGVEETQYF
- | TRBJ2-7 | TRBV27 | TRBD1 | TGTGCCAGACACCCCCGCATGGGACAGTCCCTTTACGAGCAGTACTTC | CARHPRMGQSLYEQYF
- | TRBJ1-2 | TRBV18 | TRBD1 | TGTGCCAGCTCACCAAATTATTCCGGGACAGGGGGTATCAATGGCTACACCTTC | CASSPNYSGTGGINGYTF
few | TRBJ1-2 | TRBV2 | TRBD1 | TGTGCCAGCAGTGGACAGGGCTATGGCTACACCTTC | CASSGQGYGYTF
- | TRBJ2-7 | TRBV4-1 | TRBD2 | TGCGCCAGCAGCCTGCAAGCGGGGTTCTCCTACGAGCAGTACTTC | CASSLQAGFSYEQYF
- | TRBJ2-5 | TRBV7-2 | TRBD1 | TGTGCCAGCAGCCTAGTTAGGACAGGGGAGACCCAGTACTTC | CASSLVRTGETQYF
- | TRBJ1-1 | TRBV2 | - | TGTGCCGGGCGCGATTGGGGGAGGAGGTTTGAAGCTTTCTTT | CAGRDWGRRFEAFF
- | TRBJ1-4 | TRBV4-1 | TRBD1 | TGCGCTAGCGGGACAGTTAGTACAACTAATGAAAAACTGTTTTTT | CASGTVSTTNEKLFF
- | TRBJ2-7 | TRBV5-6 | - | TGTGCCAGCAGCTTTGGACAGAGTTATGCCTACGAGCAGTACTTC | CASSFGQSYAYEQYF
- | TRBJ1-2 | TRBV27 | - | TGTGCCAGCAGTCACCCCGGCGGGGGCGATTTTGGCTACACCTTC | CASSHPGGGDFGYTF
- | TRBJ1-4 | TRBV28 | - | TGTGCCAGCAGTGAACATGCAACTAATGAAAAACTGTTTTTT | CASSEHATNEKLFF
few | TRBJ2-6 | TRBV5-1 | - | TGCGCCAGCAGCCCTGACTTCTCTGGGGCCAGCGTCCTGACTTTC | CASSPDFSGASVLTF
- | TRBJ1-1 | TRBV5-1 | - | TGCGCCAGCAGCTTCCAACTTTCCAGACAGAACACTGAAGCTTTCTTT | CASSFQLSRQNTEAFF
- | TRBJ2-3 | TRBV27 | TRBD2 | TGTGCCAGCACTCTTTACGCTAGCGGGGGGGATACGCAGTATTTT | CASTLYASGGDTQYF
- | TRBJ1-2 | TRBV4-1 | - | TGCGCCAGCAGCCCGCGGGGTAACATTAACTATGGCTACACCTTC | CASSPRGNINYGYTF
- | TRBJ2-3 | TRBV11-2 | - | TGTGCCAGCAGTGTAGCCCCCTTCGGGGTCGCAGATACGCAGTATTTT | CASSVAPFGVADTQYF
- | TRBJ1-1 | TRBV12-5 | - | TGTGCTAGCAGAGGCTTGAACACTGAAGCTTTCTTT | CASRGLNTEAFF
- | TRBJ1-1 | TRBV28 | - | TGTGCCAGCAGTCGGAGAAATTCTGAAGCTTTCTTT | CASSRRNSEAFF
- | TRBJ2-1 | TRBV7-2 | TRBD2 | TGTGCCAGCAGCTTCTCGAGCGGGGTCTCCTACAATGAGCAGTTCTTC | CASSFSSGVSYNEQFF
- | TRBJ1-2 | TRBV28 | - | TGTGCCAGCAGGACCACGGGGTCCTATGGCTACACCTTC | CASRTTGSYGYTF
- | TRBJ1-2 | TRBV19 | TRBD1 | TGTGCCAGTAGGGGACAGCCCGGGCTCTATGGCTACACCTTC | CASRGQPGLYGYTF
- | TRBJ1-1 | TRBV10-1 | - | TGCGCCAGCAGTGAAAATTACCAGGCTGACACTGAAGCTTTCTTT | CASSENYQADTEAFF
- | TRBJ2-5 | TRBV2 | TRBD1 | TGTGCCTGCCGGGACAGGGGAATCGAGGAGACCCAGTACTTC | CACRDRGIEETQYF
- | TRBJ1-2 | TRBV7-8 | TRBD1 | TGTGCCAGCAGCTCTGCAGGGGGACTTAACTATGGCTACACCTTC | CASSSAGGLNYGYTF
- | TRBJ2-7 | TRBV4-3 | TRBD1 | TGCGCCAGCAGCCAAGGGGGACAGGGGGCGGCCGGCGAGCAGTACTTC | CASSQGGQGAAGEQYF
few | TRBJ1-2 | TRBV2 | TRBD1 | TGTGCCAGCGGGACGTACAGGGGACCAGATGGCTACACCTTC | CASGTYRGPDGYTF
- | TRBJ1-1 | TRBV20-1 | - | TGCACCGACTGGGGGGTGACTGAAGCTTTCTTT | CTDWGVTEAFF
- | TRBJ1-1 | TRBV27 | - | TGTGCCACCGGACACTCGAACACTGAAGCTTTCTTT | CATGHSNTEAFF
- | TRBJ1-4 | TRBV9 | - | TGTGCCAGCAGCGTAGGACAGGCTAATGAAAAACTGTTTTTT | CASSVGQANEKLFF
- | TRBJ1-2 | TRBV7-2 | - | TGTGCCAGCAGCTCGCAGGGATATGGCTACACCTTC | CASSSQGYGYTF
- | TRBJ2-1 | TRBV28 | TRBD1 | TGTGCCAGCACCACCTTTAAGGGGGCGGTGAATGAGCAGTTCTTC | CASTTFKGAVNEQFF
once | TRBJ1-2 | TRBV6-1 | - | TGTGCCAGCAGTGAAATTGGGCAGGGTTATGGCTACACCTTC | CASSEIGQGYGYTF
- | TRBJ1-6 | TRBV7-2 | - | TGTGCCAGCAGCTTAGGACAGTGGCAGTCACCCCTCCACTTT | CASSLGQWQSPLHF
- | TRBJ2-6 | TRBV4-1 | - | TGCGCCAGCAGCCCGTCTCCGGTGTTAACTGGGGCCAGCGTCCTGACTTTC | CASSPSPVLTGASVLTF
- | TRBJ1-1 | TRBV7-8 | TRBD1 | TGTGCCAGCAGCTTAGCTACAGGGGGCCCCCTTTTTGAAGCTTTCTTT | CASSLATGGPLFEAFF
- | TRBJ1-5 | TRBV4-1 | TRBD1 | TGCGCCAGCAGCCAGGCCTCCGGGACAGGGCTACACTATAGCAATCAGCCCCAGCATTTT | CASSQASGTGLHYSNQPQHF
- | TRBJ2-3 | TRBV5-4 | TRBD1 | TGTGCCAGCAGCTCGAGACAGGGGGGGATACGCACAGATACGCAGTATTTT | CASSSRQGGIRTDTQYF
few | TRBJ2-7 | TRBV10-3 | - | TGTGCCAGCAGTTACCTCCGCGAACCGCCCAGGGAGCAGTACTTC | CASSYLREPPREQYF
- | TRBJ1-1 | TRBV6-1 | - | TGTGCCAGCAGTGAAGTAGTGGACTACCCAGGAGGAGCTTTCTTT | CASSEVVDYPGGAFF
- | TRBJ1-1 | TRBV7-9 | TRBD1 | TGTGCCAGCAGCTTCCGACAGGGAACTTTCTTT | CASSFRQGTFF
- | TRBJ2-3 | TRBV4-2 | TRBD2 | TGTGCCAGCAGCCAAGAGGCTAGCGGGGGAAAAAAGTGGGCAGATACGCAGTATTTT | CASSQEASGGKKWADTQYF
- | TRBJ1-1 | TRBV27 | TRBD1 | TGTGCCAGCAGTTCAGGGGGCACTGAAGCTTTCTTT | CASSSGGTEAFF
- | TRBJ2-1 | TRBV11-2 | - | TGTGCCAGCAGCTTTCCGGGTACCCCAACACGGCAGTTCTTC | CASSFPGTPTRQFF
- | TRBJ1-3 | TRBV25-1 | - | TGTGCCAGCAGTGACGTGACAGGAAGGAGAAACACCATATATTTT | CASSDVTGRRNTIYF
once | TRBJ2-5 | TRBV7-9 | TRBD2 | TGTGCCAGCTCACTAGCGGGGGGCCGAGAGACCCAGTACTTC | CASSLAGGRETQYF
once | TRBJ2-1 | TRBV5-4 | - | TGTGCCAGCAGCCACGTAGGTAGGAGGGGGCAAGATGAGCAGTTCTTC | CASSHVGRRGQDEQFF